A single T cell receptor beta chain is shown here with its context. Its antigen is not identified. The PCR contained 60 Vbeta and 13 Jbeta primers. Sequenced by immunoSEQ multiplex PCR; TCRdb stores in-frame clones only, minus some. Seen here are 200,000 to 250,000 clones, roughly 80% observed once, and the top ten hold around 1.5%. CDR1 KGHSY and CDR2 FQNENV come from the germline V gene. V lost 3 bases and J 7 bases, leaving 13 bases between the germline ends. The CDR3 has 14 residues. The sample originates from a study of cytomegalovirus exposure and HLA in healthy donors. Study conclusions and caveats: Three chains linked to CMV were shown in vitro to be specific for CMV antigens.

The sample was PBMCs. The chain couples TRBV16 to TRBJ2-1; the D gene is possibly TRBD1 (6 bases). This TCR was recovered from a girl aged 10 to 17 in good health and CMV-seronegative. This CDR3 reads CASSQDRFPNEQFF. The CDR3 DNA sequence: TGTGCCAGCAGCCAGGACAGATTTCCTAATGAGCAGTTCTTC.